This passage covers 24 T cell receptor beta chains from one sample sequenced in a study of beta chain features in type 1 diabetes. The isolated RNA, all of it, was reverse transcribed, so expressed TCRB transcripts were what got sequenced. The table came from immunoSEQ multiplex PCR; TCRdb's copy has only in-frame clones and leaves some out. The repertoire includes about 320,000 clones, roughly 15% of them detected once, and more than 6.5% sits in the top ten. The source material was central memory CD4+ T cells from blood. The receptors here all came from a man aged 25-40 years in good health.

The chain carries TRBV11-1 and TRBJ2-3; D ambiguous. Per the germline V gene, CDR1 is SGHAT and CDR2 is FQDESV (reference sequence). This CDR3 comprises 14 residues. Trimming took 3 bases from V and 0 from J, leaving 7 bases between them. The CDR3 region has the DNA TGTGCCAGCAGCTTTGATCTAAGCACAGATACGCAGTATTTT. Amino acids: CASSFDLSTDTQYF. Looking up the rest from reference TRBV11-1 and TRBJ2-3 gives the full variable domain: EAEVAQSPRYKITEKSQAVAFWCDPISGHATLYWYRQILGQGPELLVQFQDESVVDDSQLPKDRFSAERLKGVDSTLKIQPAELGDSAMYLCASSFDLSTDTQYFGPGTRLTVL.

This clone was detected a few times. The V call is TRBV7-6, the J call TRBJ1-1; D gene uncertain. The V end was cut by 3 bases, the J end by 4 bases, with 15 bases between. Germline V gene lookup returns CDR1 SGHVS and CDR2 FNYEAQ. This CDR3 has 15 amino acids. In DNA form, the CDR3 reads TGTGCCAGCAGCTTCGGGCAGCGACCCTCCACTGAAGCTTTCTTT. It encodes CASSFGQRPSTEAFF.

The V gene is TRBV10-1, the J gene TRBJ2-1; D may be TRBD1 or TRBD2 (7 bases each). The CDR3 extends over 16 amino acids. Germline V gene data show CDR1 as WNHNN and CDR2 as SYGVQD (reference sequence). Trimming left V 6 bases short and J 9 bases short, with 24 bases between. In DNA form, the CDR3 reads TGCGCCAGCAGCCCTCGGACTAGGGGGACAGATGTTGAGCAGTTCTTC. Its translation is CASSPRTRGTDVEQFF.

Only a few counts were recorded for this clone. The chain is built from TRBV4-2 and TRBJ2-3, with D hard to call. The CDR3 totals 12 residues. The germline V and J ends were trimmed by 4 bases and 6 bases, with 8 bases remaining between them. Per germline, CDR1 LGHNA and CDR2 YNFKEQ. The CDR3 DNA reads TGTGCCAGCAGCCTAGGAGTGGATACGCAGTATTTT. Translated: CASSLGVDTQYF.

This clone was detected a few times. The rearrangement links TRBV5-1 to TRBJ1-5, with D uncertain. The CDR3 totals 15 residues. V lost 7 bases and J 0 bases, leaving 14 bases between the germline ends. Germline values: CDR1 SGHRS, CDR2 YFSETQ. The CDR3 region has the DNA TGCGCCAGCGCAGTATCCGGTCTTAGCAATCAGCCCCAGCATTTT. It specifies CASAVSGLSNQPQHF.

The CDR3 protein is CASSRGGAGQPQHF. CDR3 nucleotides: TGTGCCAGCAGCCGCGGCGGGGCTGGACAGCCCCAGCATTTT. The rearrangement joins TRBV7-6 to TRBJ1-5, with D maybe TRBD1 (5 bases). Germline lookup yields CDR1 SGHVS and CDR2 FNYEAQ. V lost 5 bases and J lost 7, with 15 bases in between. There are 14 residues in the CDR3.

The J gene is TRBJ2-1, the V gene TRBV4-3; D may be TRBD2 (6 bases). CDR1 LGHNA and CDR2 YSLEER come from the germline V gene. V lost 4 bases and J lost 0, with 13 bases in between. The CDR3 is 16 residues long. CDR3 protein: CASSPPGVTSYNEQFF. CDR3 in DNA: TGCGCCAGCAGCCCCCCGGGGGTCACCTCCTACAATGAGCAGTTCTTC.

This clone appeared many times. CDR3 sequence (DNA): TGTGCCAGCAGCGTAGTGACTGGCAATGAGCAGTTCTTC. This codes for CASSVVTGNEQFF. The rearrangement uses TRBV9 and TRBJ2-1, with D unclear. The germline V gene has CDR1 SGDLS and CDR2 YYNGEE. The germline V and J ends were trimmed by 0 bases and 6 bases, with 7 bases remaining between them. There are 13 residues in the CDR3.

This clone turned up a few times. J is TRBJ2-2 and V is TRBV5-4; 14 bases map to TRBD2. The CDR3 contains 18 residues. Germline values: CDR1 SGHNT, CDR2 YYREEE (reference sequence). V shed 4 bases, J shed 2 bases, and the junction held 7 bases outside the gene matches. The CDR3: CASSPGLAGDDNTGELFF. The CDR3 DNA is TGTGCCAGCAGCCCGGGACTAGCGGGAGACGATAACACCGGGGAGCTGTTTTTT. Using reference TRBV5-4 and TRBJ2-2 for the parts outside the CDR3, the full variable domain is ETGVTQSPTHLIKTRGQQVTLRCSSQSGHNTVSWYQQALGQGPQFIFQYYREEENGRGNFPPRFSGLQFPNYSSELNVNALELDDSALYLCASSPGLAGDDNTGELFFGEGSRLTVL.

The CDR3 loop is CASSLYPGLRDGYTF. The CDR3 DNA reads TGTGCCAGCAGCTTATACCCGGGTCTTCGGGATGGCTACACCTTC. V is TRBV13 and J is TRBJ1-2; no clear D gene. Germline assignment: CDR1 PRHDT and CDR2 FYEKMQ (reference sequence). The CDR3 sequence is 15 residues long. The ends were cut back, 2 bases at V and 6 bases at J, with 16 bases in the middle.

The rearrangement links TRBV30 to TRBJ2-5; 10 bases map to TRBD1. The germline CDR1 and CDR2 sequences are GTSNPN and SVGIG (reference sequence). CDR3 length: 15 amino acids. The V gene end was trimmed by 2 bases and the J gene end by 5 bases; junction bases not matched to a gene: 8. This CDR3 is CAWSTPGQGWETQYF. CDR3 nucleotide sequence: TGTGCCTGGAGTACCCCGGGACAGGGGTGGGAGACCCAGTACTTC.

The chain combines TRBV30 with TRBJ2-2, with TRBD1 as a possible D gene (6 bases). Germline assignment: CDR1 GTSNPN and CDR2 SVGIG (reference sequence). The CDR3 is 13 residues long. V was pared by 3 bases and J by 6 bases, with 11 bases between. The CDR3 is CAWRHGGPGELFF. The CDR3 DNA reads TGTGCCTGGAGACATGGGGGCCCCGGGGAGCTGTTTTTT.

V and J are TRBV4-2 and TRBJ2-1; D is unresolved. Germline lookup yields CDR1 LGHNA and CDR2 YNFKEQ. The CDR3 has 16 residues. V was trimmed by 5 bases and J by 7 bases, leaving 21 bases between them. The CDR3 region has the DNA TGTGCCAGCAGCTTGGCCGGGTTCTCGGATGGGAATGAGCAGTTCTTC. It codes for CASSLAGFSDGNEQFF.

This chain links TRBV5-6 with TRBJ2-4, with D perhaps TRBD2 (6 bases). The CDR3 has 15 residues. From germline, CDR1 is SGHDT and CDR2 YYEEEE. V was cut by 3 bases and J by 8 bases, with 18 bases left in between. The CDR3 loop is CASSWAGTGVDIQYF. CDR3 sequence (DNA): TGTGCCAGCAGCTGGGCCGGGACGGGGGTGGACATTCAGTACTTC.

This clone was picked up a small number of times. The V and J genes are TRBV6-5 and TRBJ2-4, with D maybe TRBD2 (6 bases). The CDR3 sequence is 15 residues long. V shed 7 bases and J shed 0 bases, with 13 bases lying between them. CDR1 is MNHEY, CDR2 SVGAGI, per germline. The chain's CDR3 is CASKEGGVAKNIQYF. CDR3 DNA: TGTGCCAGCAAGGAGGGCGGGGTAGCCAAAAACATTCAGTACTTC.

The chain employs TRBV9 and TRBJ2-2, with D perhaps TRBD1 (5 bases). The CDR3 spans 16 residues. Germline V gene data show CDR1 as SGDLS and CDR2 as YYNGEE. The V end was cut by 4 bases, the J end by 0 bases, with 13 bases between. CDR3 nucleotides: TGTGCCAGCAGCCCCCACGACAGTGCGAACACCGGGGAGCTGTTTTTT. Amino acid sequence: CASSPHDSANTGELFF.

This clone was observed a handful of times. The chain links TRBV18 to TRBJ1-1, with TRBD1 matching over 7 bases. V was pared by 3 bases and J by 1 base, with 5 bases of the junction left unmatched. The CDR3 runs to 15 residues. Germline V gene lookup returns CDR1 KGHSH and CDR2 LQKENI. The CDR3 nucleotides read TGTGCCAGCTCACCCCAGACAGGGCAGAACACTGAAGCTTTCTTT. Encoded protein: CASSPQTGQNTEAFF. The whole variable domain, remainder taken from reference TRBV18 and TRBJ1-1, is NAGVMQNPRHLVRRRGQEARLRCSPMKGHSHVYWYRQLPEEGLKFMVYLQKENIIDESGMPKERFSAEFPKEGPSILRIQQVVRGDSAAYFCASSPQTGQNTEAFFGQGTRLTVV.

This clone showed up just a few times. The chain combines TRBV4-3 with TRBJ1-2, with a weak D call TRBD1 (5 bases). V lost 2 bases, J lost 9 bases, and 19 bases lay in between. Germline-derived CDR1 and CDR2 are LGHNA and YSLEER. This CDR3 has 15 residues. CDR3 nucleotides: TGCGCCAGCAGCCAACCAGCTGTCGGCAGGGCAAGCTACACCTTC. Protein product: CASSQPAVGRASYTF.

This chain connects TRBV5-1 to TRBJ1-1, with D perhaps matching TRBD1 (6 bases). Between the trimmed V and J ends, which lost 1 base and 1 base, there was a span of 8 bases. The CDR3 spans 14 residues. The germline CDR1 and CDR2 sequences are SGHRS and YFSETQ. CDR3 in amino acids: CASSLLRGNTEAFF. The CDR3 DNA reads TGCGCCAGCAGCTTGCTCAGGGGGAACACTGAAGCTTTCTTT.

There are a few counts of this clone. This chain links TRBV5-6 with TRBJ1-1; D is uncertain. CDR3 length equals 14 residues. With 0 bases removed from V and 3 bases from J, the gap between germline ends came to 9 bases. CDR1 is SGHDT, CDR2 YYEEEE, per germline. DNA for the CDR3: TGTGCCAGCAGCTTGGAAGGCGCATACACTGAAGCTTTCTTT. It codes for CASSLEGAYTEAFF.

This clone has just a few counts. The chain joins TRBV18 to TRBJ2-6; the D is unclear. The germline CDR1 and CDR2 sequences are KGHSH and LQKENI. The CDR3 has 13 residues. Trimming left V 5 bases short and J 1 base short, with 3 bases between. This CDR3 is CASSSSGANVLTF. CDR3 nucleotides: TGTGCCAGCTCATCTTCTGGGGCCAACGTCCTGACTTTC. The full variable domain, with the rest looked up from reference TRBV18 and TRBJ2-6, is NAGVMQNPRHLVRRRGQEARLRCSPMKGHSHVYWYRQLPEEGLKFMVYLQKENIIDESGMPKERFSAEFPKEGPSILRIQQVVRGDSAAYFCASSSSGANVLTFGAGSRLTVL.

The table lists this clone with a few counts. The V call is TRBV5-1, the J call TRBJ2-1, with a possible D match to TRBD2 (5 bases). V shed 5 bases and J shed 9 bases, with 15 bases lying between them. Germline-derived CDR1 and CDR2 are SGHRS and YFSETQ. This CDR3 contains 13 residues. CDR3 amino acids: CASSFVRETEQFF. In DNA form, the CDR3 reads TGCGCCAGCAGTTTCGTTAGGGAGACTGAGCAGTTCTTC.

This clone was recorded many times. The sample holds other DNA sequences that translate to the same CDR3. This chain joins TRBV6-1 and TRBJ1-2; D call uncertain. The ends were cut back, 3 bases at V and 8 bases at J, with 10 bases in the middle. The CDR3 runs to 12 residues. CDR1 and CDR2 from the germline V gene are MNHNS and SASEGT. Here the CDR3 reads CASSDLGRGYTF. In nucleotides, the CDR3 is TGTGCCAGCAGTGATTTAGGGCGCGGCTACACCTTC.

The sample holds a few counts of this clone. This sequence joins TRBV2 and TRBJ1-2; D is possibly TRBD1 (5 bases). With 8 bases removed from V and 0 bases from J, the gap between germline ends came to 13 bases. There are 14 residues in the CDR3. Germline-derived CDR1 and CDR2 are SNHLY and FYNNEI. CDR3 DNA sequence: TGTGCCAGCTCTCTCGGGGGATCTAACTATGGCTACACCTTC. Protein product: CASSLGGSNYGYTF.